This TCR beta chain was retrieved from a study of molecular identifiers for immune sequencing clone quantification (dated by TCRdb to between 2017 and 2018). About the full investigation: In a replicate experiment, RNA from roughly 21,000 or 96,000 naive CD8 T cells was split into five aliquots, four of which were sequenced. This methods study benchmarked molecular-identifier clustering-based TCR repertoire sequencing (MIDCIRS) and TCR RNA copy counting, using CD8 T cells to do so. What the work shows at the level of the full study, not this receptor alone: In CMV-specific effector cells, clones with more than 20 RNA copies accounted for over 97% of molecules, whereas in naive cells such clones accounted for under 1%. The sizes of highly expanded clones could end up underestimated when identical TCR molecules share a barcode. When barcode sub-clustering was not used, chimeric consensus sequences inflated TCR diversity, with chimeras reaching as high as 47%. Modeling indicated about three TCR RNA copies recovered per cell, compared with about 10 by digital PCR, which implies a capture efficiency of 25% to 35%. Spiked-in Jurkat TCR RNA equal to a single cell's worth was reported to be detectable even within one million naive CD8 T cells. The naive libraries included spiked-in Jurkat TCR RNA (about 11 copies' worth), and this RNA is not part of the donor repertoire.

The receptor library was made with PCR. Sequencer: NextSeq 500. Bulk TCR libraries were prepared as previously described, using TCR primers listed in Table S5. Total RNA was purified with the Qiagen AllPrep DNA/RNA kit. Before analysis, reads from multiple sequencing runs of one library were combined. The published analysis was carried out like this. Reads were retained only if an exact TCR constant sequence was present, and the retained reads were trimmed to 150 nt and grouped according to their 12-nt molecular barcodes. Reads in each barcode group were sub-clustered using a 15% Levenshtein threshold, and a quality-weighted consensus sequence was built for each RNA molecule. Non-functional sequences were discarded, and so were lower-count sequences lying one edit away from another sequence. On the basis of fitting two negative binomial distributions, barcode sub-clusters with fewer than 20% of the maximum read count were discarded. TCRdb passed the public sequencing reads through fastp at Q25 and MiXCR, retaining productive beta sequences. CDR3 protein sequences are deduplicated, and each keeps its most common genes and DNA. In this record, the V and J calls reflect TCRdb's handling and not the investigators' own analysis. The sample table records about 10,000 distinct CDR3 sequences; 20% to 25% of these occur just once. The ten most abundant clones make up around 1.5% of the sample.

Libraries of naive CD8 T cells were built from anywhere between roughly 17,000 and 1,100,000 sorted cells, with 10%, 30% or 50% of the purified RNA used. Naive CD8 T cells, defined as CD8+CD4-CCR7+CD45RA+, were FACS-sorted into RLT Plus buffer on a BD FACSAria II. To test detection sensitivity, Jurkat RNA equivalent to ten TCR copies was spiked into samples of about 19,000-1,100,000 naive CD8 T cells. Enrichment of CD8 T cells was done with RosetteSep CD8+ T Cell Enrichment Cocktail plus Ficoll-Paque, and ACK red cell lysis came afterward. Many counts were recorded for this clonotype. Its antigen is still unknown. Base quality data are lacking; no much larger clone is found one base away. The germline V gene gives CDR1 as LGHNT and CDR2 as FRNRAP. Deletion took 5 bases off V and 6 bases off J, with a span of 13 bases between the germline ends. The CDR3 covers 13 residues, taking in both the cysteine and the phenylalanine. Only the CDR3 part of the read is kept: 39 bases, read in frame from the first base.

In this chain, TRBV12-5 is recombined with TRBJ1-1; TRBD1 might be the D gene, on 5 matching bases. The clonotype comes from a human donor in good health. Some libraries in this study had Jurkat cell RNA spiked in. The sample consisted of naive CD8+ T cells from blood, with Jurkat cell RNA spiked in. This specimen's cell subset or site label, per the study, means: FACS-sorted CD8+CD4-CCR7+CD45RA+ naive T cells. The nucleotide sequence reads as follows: TGTGCTAGTGGTCTCGTCGAAGGGGCTGAAGCTTTCTTT. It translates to CASGLVEGAEAFF. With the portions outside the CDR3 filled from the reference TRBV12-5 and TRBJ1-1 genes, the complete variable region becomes DARVTQTPRHKVTEMGQEVTMRCQPILGHNTVFWYRQTMMQGLELLAYFRNRAPLDDSGMPKDRFSAEMPDATLATLKIQPSEPRDSAVYFCASGLVEGAEAFFGQGTRLTVV.